The 30 T cell receptor beta chains reported below all come from one sample, sequenced in a study of shared clonotypes between healthy human individuals. The assay was immunoSEQ multiplex PCR, and TCRdb's table has in-frame clones only and misses some. The sample lists 650,000 to 700,000 clones, 90% occurring once. The sequenced material came from memory CD8+ T cells from PBMCs. Subset specified: CD45RO+ cells pooled with CCR7-negative TemRA cells. Source of these receptors: a man between 18 and 35 years old in good health. Some clones in this sample may be carry-over from other donors' samples.

The gene calls are TRBV28 and TRBJ2-7; tentatively, D is TRBD2 (6 bases). The V end lost 6 bases, the J end lost 3 bases, and 15 bases lay between the germline ends. Germline assignment: CDR1 MDHEN and CDR2 SYDVKM. This CDR3 contains 14 residues. For the CDR3, the DNA is TGTGCCAGCAGGCTCCTGGGCGGGAACTACGAGCAGTACTTC. It translates to CASRLLGGNYEQYF.

V gene TRBV27 combines with J gene TRBJ2-1; 12 positions agree with TRBD1. The CDR3 loop spans 15 amino acids. Unmatched junction bases numbered 4, after V lost 3 bases and J lost 7 bases. Germline V lookup: CDR1 MNHEY, CDR2 SMNVEV (reference sequence). CDR3 coding DNA: TGTGCCAGCAGTTTGGGACAGGGGGCGCGAAATGAGCAGTTCTTC. Its translation is CASSLGQGARNEQFF.

The CDR3 protein is CASSSDRPYEQYF. DNA for the CDR3: TGTGCCAGCAGCTCGGACAGGCCCTACGAGCAGTACTTC. J is TRBJ2-7 and V is TRBV7-9; 7 nucleotides line up with TRBD1. Trimming took 4 bases from V and 2 from J; bases not matched to a gene: 2. This CDR3 contains 13 residues. Per the germline V gene, CDR1 is SEHNR and CDR2 is FQNEAQ (reference sequence).

The chain employs TRBV7-6 and TRBJ2-1, with TRBD1 identical over 11 bases. The germline V gene has CDR1 SGHVS and CDR2 FNYEAQ. This CDR3 is built from 15 residues. V lost 6 bases and J lost 8; bases outside the gene matches: 9. The CDR3 DNA reads as TGTGCCAGCAGTCCGGACAGGGGGCGAGTGGATGAGCAGTTCTTC. Its protein is CASSPDRGRVDEQFF.

The gene calls are TRBV10-1 and TRBJ1-3, with 8 nucleotides matching TRBD1. The CDR3 runs to 16 residues. The germline V gene encodes CDR1 WNHNN and CDR2 SYGVQD (reference sequence). V lost 7 bases, J lost 3 bases, and 11 bases stayed unmatched. The CDR3 reads CASMGSDRGIGNTIYF. The CDR3 coding sequence is TGCGCCAGCATGGGATCCGACAGGGGTATTGGAAACACCATATATTTT.

The chain is built from TRBV7-3 and TRBJ2-1, with D hard to call. Germline V gene lookup returns CDR1 SGHTA and CDR2 FQGTGA. V was clipped by 5 bases and J by 1 base, with 12 bases between them. The CDR3 extends over 15 amino acids. The CDR3 sequence is CASSPYPESYNEQFF. For the CDR3, the DNA is TGTGCCAGCAGCCCCTATCCGGAGTCCTACAATGAGCAGTTCTTC.

The J gene is TRBJ2-7, the V gene TRBV6-5; 12 bases line up with TRBD1. J was trimmed by 6 bases and V by 7 bases; bases with no gene match: 10. Germline lookup yields CDR1 MNHEY and CDR2 SVGAGI. The CDR3 contains 15 residues. CDR3 sequence (DNA): TGTGCCAGCAACTACCGGGACAGGGGGCCCGCCGAGCAGTACTTC. Its protein is CASNYRDRGPAEQYF.

The chain has TRBV4-1 and TRBJ2-7, with 7 bases identical to TRBD1. Looked up from germline, CDR1 is MGHRA and CDR2 is YSYEKL. This CDR3 is built from 15 residues. The junction had 7 bases not matched to a gene; V was cut back by 1 base and J by 4 bases. The CDR3 nucleotides are TGCGCCAGCAGCCAAGTGACAGGGATGAAATACGAGCAGTACTTC. Translated: CASSQVTGMKYEQYF.

V usage is TRBV11-2 and J usage is TRBJ2-2, with D perhaps TRBD1 (5 bases). The CDR3 has 16 amino acids. V lost 3 bases and J lost 6, with 17 bases in between. Germline V gives CDR1 SGHAT, CDR2 FQNNGV. The CDR3, as DNA: TGTGCCAGCAGCTTTTTCCCAGGGTTACCCCCCGGGGAGCTGTTTTTT. Its translation: CASSFFPGLPPGELFF.

The chain joins TRBV6-4 to TRBJ2-7; D is unclear. Germline V gives CDR1 MRHNA, CDR2 SNTAGT. This CDR3 has 15 residues. V lost 2 bases, J lost 0 bases, and 11 bases lay in between. The CDR3 reads CASSDEALSSYEQYF. Written as DNA, the CDR3 is TGTGCCAGCAGTGACGAGGCTCTGAGCTCCTACGAGCAGTACTTC.

This sequence joins TRBV7-9 and TRBJ2-3, with no clear D. Trimming took off 2 bases at V and 0 bases at J, with 12 bases between the two ends. CDR1 and CDR2 from the germline V gene are SEHNR and FQNEAQ (reference sequence). CDR3 length equals 16 residues. CDR3 nucleotide sequence: TGTGCCAGCAGCTTACGAGCGCTAGATAGCACAGATACGCAGTATTTT. Its translation is CASSLRALDSTDTQYF.

The chain carries TRBV6-1 and TRBJ2-3, with 10 positions matching TRBD2. Per germline, CDR1 MNHNS and CDR2 SASEGT. The CDR3 contains 17 residues. J gave up 0 bases and V 2 bases, and 5 bases lay outside the gene matches. CDR3 DNA: TGTGCCAGCAGTGAAAATAGCGGGAGGTGGAGCACAGATACGCAGTATTTT. This gives the protein CASSENSGRWSTDTQYF.

CDR3 residues: CASSLWGRAGEQYF. The DNA for the CDR3 is TGTGCCAGCAGTTTATGGGGGAGGGCCGGGGAGCAGTACTTC. The chain employs TRBV27 and TRBJ2-7, with 7 bases aligning to TRBD2. Germline values: CDR1 MNHEY, CDR2 SMNVEV (reference sequence). V was clipped by 1 base and J by 7 bases; unmatched bases: 7. The CDR3 spans 14 residues.

V is TRBV11-1 and J is TRBJ2-1; no clear D. This CDR3 spans 16 amino acids. Trimming removed 5 bases from V and 6 bases from J, with 20 bases in between. The V gene's germline CDR1 is SGHAT and CDR2 FQDESV (reference sequence). CDR3 nucleotide sequence: TGTGCCAGCAGCCCCGGATTGCTGCACCTTGGCAATGAGCAGTTCTTC. As protein: CASSPGLLHLGNEQFF.

This clone has just a few counts. This chain connects TRBV7-9 to TRBJ1-5; no clear D. The CDR3 covers 14 residues. Per the germline V gene, CDR1 is SEHNR and CDR2 is FQNEAQ (reference sequence). With 5 bases removed from V and 1 base from J, the gap between germline ends came to 9 bases. CDR3 residues: CASSPTRSNQPQHF. CDR3 bases: TGTGCCAGCAGCCCTACAAGGAGCAATCAGCCCCAGCATTTT.

This clone was detected once. The CDR3 region is CASSSYSSGANVLTF. The CDR3 DNA reads TGTGCCAGCAGCTCTTACTCCTCTGGGGCCAACGTCCTGACTTTC. The J gene is TRBJ2-6, the V gene TRBV7-8; D gene ambiguous. The germline V and J ends were trimmed by 4 bases and 0 bases, with 7 bases remaining between them. Germline V gene lookup returns CDR1 SGHVS and CDR2 FQNEAQ. This CDR3 contains 15 residues. The whole variable domain, filled in from reference TRBV7-8 and TRBJ2-6, reads GAGVSQSPRYKVAKRGQDVALRCDPISGHVSLFWYQQALGQGPEFLTYFQNEAQLDKSGLPSDRFFAERPEGSVSTLKIQRTQQEDSAVYLCASSSYSSGANVLTFGAGSRLTVL.

This chain uses TRBV4-3 with TRBJ1-1, with 8 bases matching TRBD1. Germline-derived CDR1 and CDR2 are LGHNA and YSLEER. The CDR3 sequence is 14 residues long. After removal of 5 bases from V and 4 bases from J, the junction contained 6 bases not matched to a gene. The CDR3 reads CASSTRTGSTEAFF. The CDR3 bases are TGCGCCAGCAGCACTCGGACAGGGAGCACTGAAGCTTTCTTT.

The chain combines TRBV14 with TRBJ1-2; 7 positions match TRBD1. The germline CDR1 and CDR2 sequences are SGHDN and FVKESK. The CDR3 covers 14 residues. After removal of 4 bases from V and 5 bases from J, the junction contained 7 bases not matched to a gene. Written as DNA, the CDR3 is TGTGCCAGCAGCCTGAAGACAGGGAATTATGGCTACACCTTC. Protein sequence: CASSLKTGNYGYTF. Supplemented by reference TRBV14 and TRBJ1-2, the full variable domain reads EAGVTQFPSHSVIEKGQTVTLRCDPISGHDNLYWYRRVMGKEIKFLLHFVKESKQDESGMPNNRFLAERTGGTYSTLKVQPAELEDSGVYFCASSLKTGNYGYTFGSGTRLTVV.

The V gene is TRBV30, the J gene TRBJ2-2, with D unresolved. Trimming removed 4 bases from V and 5 bases from J, with 14 bases in between. CDR3 length: 14 residues. Germline CDR1 is GTSNPN and CDR2 is SVGIG (reference sequence). The CDR3 is CAWTKTPRTGELFF. CDR3 nucleotides: TGTGCCTGGACCAAAACCCCCCGTACCGGGGAGCTGTTTTTT.

V gene TRBV7-9 combines with J gene TRBJ2-7; no clear D gene. The ends were cut back, 5 bases at V and 0 bases at J, with 11 bases in the middle. CDR3 size: 14 residues. Germline V gene data show CDR1 as SEHNR and CDR2 as FQNEAQ (reference sequence). The CDR3 region is CASSHGLNSYEQYF. The CDR3 DNA sequence: TGTGCCAGCAGCCACGGTCTGAACTCCTACGAGCAGTACTTC.

The chain links TRBV19 to TRBJ2-1, with D perhaps TRBD1 or TRBD2 (5 bases each). Deletions cut 5 bases from V and 7 bases from J, with 24 bases between. This CDR3 is built from 17 residues. In germline, CDR1 is LNHDA, CDR2 SQIVND (reference sequence). The CDR3 here is CASSPSLARDAPNEQFF. For the CDR3, the DNA is TGTGCCAGTAGTCCCTCCCTAGCCAGGGATGCCCCAAATGAGCAGTTCTTC.

This clone was recorded a few times. Other nucleotide sequences in the sample specify the same CDR3. The rearrangement joins TRBV7-3 to TRBJ2-7, with D uncertain. From germline, CDR1 is SGHTA and CDR2 FQGTGA. The V and J ends lost 5 bases and 4 bases respectively, with 6 bases between them. This CDR3 is built from 11 residues. This chain's CDR3 is CASSNGYEQYF. CDR3 in DNA: TGTGCCAGCAGCAATGGGTACGAGCAGTACTTC.

The V gene is TRBV7-9, the J gene TRBJ2-7; D is unclear. Trimming shortened V by 5 bases and J by 2 bases, and 16 bases separated the two germline ends. Germline CDR1 SEHNR, CDR2 FQNEAQ (reference sequence). This CDR3 contains 15 residues. The CDR3 sequence: CASSPPIRLTYEQYF. The DNA of the CDR3 is TGTGCCAGCAGCCCCCCGATTCGGCTGACCTACGAGCAGTACTTC.

V gene TRBV7-6 combines with J gene TRBJ2-7; D is undetermined. V was trimmed by 3 bases and J by 6 bases, leaving 9 bases between them. CDR3 length: 12 residues. Germline V gene data show CDR1 as SGHVS and CDR2 as FNYEAQ. This CDR3 reads CASSFVQSEQYF. Here the CDR3 DNA reads TGTGCCAGCAGCTTCGTCCAGAGCGAGCAGTACTTC. Full variable domain (remainder filled in from reference TRBV7-6 and TRBJ2-7): GAGVSQSPRYKVTKRGQDVALRCDPISGHVSLYWYRQALGQGPEFLTYFNYEAQQDKSGLPNDRFSAERPEGSISTLTIQRTEQRDSAMYRCASSFVQSEQYFGPGTRLTVT.

This clone was seen many times. The sample carries other DNA sequences with the same CDR3. The rearrangement joins TRBV27 to TRBJ1-4; D is possibly TRBD1 (6 bases). CDR3 length: 14 residues. Germline-derived CDR1 and CDR2 are MNHEY and SMNVEV (reference sequence). V gave up 6 bases and J gave up 6 bases, with 14 bases separating them. The CDR3: CASSPGGWDEKLFF. The DNA of the CDR3 is TGTGCCAGCAGCCCGGGGGGCTGGGATGAAAAACTGTTTTTT.

The chain uses TRBV28 and TRBJ1-4; the D is unclear. Germline assignment: CDR1 MDHEN and CDR2 SYDVKM. V lost 5 bases, J lost 0 bases, and 10 bases lay in between. This CDR3 has 15 amino acids. In nucleotides, the CDR3 is TGTGCCAGCAGTCAGCTGTATGCAACTAATGAAAAACTGTTTTTT. Its protein product is CASSQLYATNEKLFF.

The chain uses TRBV4-3 and TRBJ2-2; no definite D call. Germline CDR1 is LGHNA and CDR2 is YSLEER. The CDR3 runs 13 residues. The V and J ends lost 2 bases and 6 bases respectively, with 7 bases between them. CDR3 amino acids: CASSQPVAGELFF. For the CDR3, the DNA is TGCGCCAGCAGCCAACCCGTGGCCGGGGAGCTGTTTTTT.

About this clone: The same CDR3 is also encoded by other DNA sequences in this sample. The CDR3 region is CASSEGTSSYEQYF. As DNA, the CDR3 is TGTGCCAGCAGTGAGGGGACATCCTCCTACGAGCAGTACTTC. J is TRBJ2-7 and V is TRBV2, with D perhaps matching TRBD1 (6 bases). Trimming cost V 3 bases and J 0 bases, with 9 bases left between them. This CDR3 is 14 amino acids long. Germline lookup yields CDR1 SNHLY and CDR2 FYNNEI.

The genes are TRBV7-2 and TRBJ2-5; D gene ambiguous. This CDR3 has 12 amino acids. The germline CDR1 and CDR2 sequences are SGHTA and FQGNSA. V lost 3 bases to trimming and J lost 5 bases, with 7 bases between them. The CDR3 is CASSFRWETQYF. The CDR3 DNA reads TGTGCCAGCAGCTTTAGGTGGGAGACCCAGTACTTC.

This rearrangement joins TRBV15 to TRBJ2-1; D not resolved. V was cut by 8 bases and J by 6 bases, with 11 bases left in between. CDR1 LNHNV and CDR2 YYDKDF come from the germline V gene (reference sequence). This CDR3 contains 12 residues. The CDR3 sequence is CATRATSNEQFF. For the CDR3, the DNA is TGTGCCACCCGAGCCACGAGCAATGAGCAGTTCTTC.